This section outlines one T cell receptor beta chain sequence together with its context. The PCR had 60 Vbeta and 13 Jbeta primers. TCRdb's copy holds only in-frame clones and misses some; the assay was immunoSEQ multiplex PCR. The sample shows 120,000 to 150,000 clones, around four fifths of them seen only once. The source of the sample is a study of cytomegalovirus exposure and HLA in healthy donors. The wider study: Among the approximately 370 donors who were genotyped, around 77% fell in the genetic ancestry cluster that is associated with self-reported Caucasian donors.

Losses at the gene ends were 7 bases for V and 7 bases for J; bases not matched to a gene: 9. Germline values: CDR1 MNHEY, CDR2 SMNVEV (reference sequence). This CDR3 is built from 14 residues. Sequencing was performed on PBMCs. The rearrangement joins TRBV27 to TRBJ2-1, with 8 bases aligning to TRBD2. The receptor was derived from a middle-aged woman in good health and CMV-seronegative. In nucleotides, the CDR3 is TGTGCCAGCACCACAGCGGGAGTGGTTAATGAGCAGTTCTTC. Amino acid sequence: CASTTAGVVNEQFF.